A single sample is the source of the 19 T cell receptor beta chains below, sequenced in a study of Tregs in tolerant kidney transplant recipients. Some clones are missing from TCRdb's copy, which holds only in-frame ones; the method was immunoSEQ multiplex PCR. The sample lists around 120,000 clones; approximately 90% were seen once. Sequencing was done on a sample of CD4+ T cells from blood. The receptors originated from a human donor in good health.

The genes are TRBV7-9 and TRBJ2-7, with TRBD1 matching over 9 bases. This CDR3 spans 15 amino acids. Germline assignment: CDR1 SEHNR and CDR2 FQNEAQ (reference sequence). J was trimmed by 4 bases and V by 3 bases; bases with no gene match: 7. The CDR3 DNA reads TGTGCCAGCAGCTTCCGGGGGACAGGGAGTTACGAGCAGTACTTC. As protein: CASSFRGTGSYEQYF.

V is TRBV15 and J is TRBJ1-4, with TRBD1 matching 7 bases. Germline loops: CDR1 LNHNV, CDR2 YYDKDF (reference sequence). The CDR3 runs to 14 residues. V shed 0 bases and J 8 bases; nucleotides not matched to a gene: 3. The CDR3 reads CATSRDTGVEKLFF. CDR3 coding DNA: TGTGCCACCAGCAGAGATACAGGGGTGGAAAAACTGTTTTTT.

This chain joins TRBV30 and TRBJ2-7; 9 nucleotides line up with TRBD1. V was clipped by 6 bases and J by 4 bases; unmatched bases: 10. The CDR3 has 14 amino acids. Germline V CDR1 and CDR2: GTSNPN, SVGIG (reference sequence). Here the CDR3 DNA reads TGTGCCTGCGACCGGGACAGGGTGTTATACGAGCAGTACTTC. This encodes CACDRDRVLYEQYF. The variable domain in full, completed from reference TRBV30 and TRBJ2-7, reads SQTIHQWPATLVQPVGSPLSLECTVEGTSNPNLYWYRQAAGRGLQLLFYSVGIGQISSEVPQNLSASRPQDRQFILSSKKLLLSDSGFYLCACDRDRVLYEQYFGPGTRLTVT.

The gene calls are TRBV10-3 and TRBJ1-1; possible D gene TRBD1, 6 bases. V was pared by 3 bases and J by 0 bases, with 8 bases between. CDR1 and CDR2 from the germline V gene are ENHRY and SYGVKD. The CDR3 contains 14 residues. The CDR3 loop is CAISDQGLNTEAFF. CDR3 bases: TGTGCCATCAGTGACCAGGGGTTGAACACTGAAGCTTTCTTT.

The rearrangement links TRBV29-1 to TRBJ2-7; the D gene is possibly TRBD2 (6 bases). The V gene lost 4 bases and the J gene lost 2 bases, with 15 bases spanning the gap. CDR1 and CDR2 from the germline V gene are SQVTM and ANQGSEA. The CDR3 consists of 14 residues. The DNA of the CDR3 is TGCAGCGTTGTGTCCGGGGGTGCTACCTACGAGCAGTACTTC. Translating it yields CSVVSGGATYEQYF.

The rearrangement uses TRBV4-1 and TRBJ2-3, with TRBD2 as a possible D gene (6 bases). In germline, CDR1 is MGHRA, CDR2 YSYEKL. This CDR3 is built from 17 residues. With 0 bases removed from V and 7 bases from J, the gap between germline ends came to 20 bases. As DNA, the CDR3 is TGCGCCAGCAGCCAAGATCCGAATCCCGGGAGAGGGAATACGCAGTATTTT. This encodes CASSQDPNPGRGNTQYF.

This rearrangement joins TRBV7-8 to TRBJ2-3; TRBD2 is a possible D gene (6 bases). The germline gives CDR1 SGHVS, CDR2 FQNEAQ. This CDR3 contains 16 residues. The V end was cut by 6 bases, the J end by 0 bases, with 16 bases between. This CDR3 reads CASRERWGTSTDTQYF. In nucleotides, the CDR3 is TGTGCCAGCAGGGAGAGATGGGGGACTAGCACAGATACGCAGTATTTT.

The chain joins TRBV19 to TRBJ1-2; D not resolved. The CDR3 consists of 12 residues. Per germline, CDR1 LNHDA and CDR2 SQIVND (reference sequence). V was cut by 6 bases and J by 8 bases, with 13 bases left in between. CDR3 region: CASRPLGGGYTF. CDR3 sequence (DNA): TGTGCCAGTAGGCCGCTGGGCGGAGGCTACACCTTC.

The CDR3 DNA is TGTGCCAGCAGCCCCCCGGCTCTGGGGGCCAAAAACATTCAGTACTTC. The encoded protein is CASSPPALGAKNIQYF. V usage is TRBV9 and J usage is TRBJ2-4; D is uncertain. V lost 4 bases to trimming and J lost 1 base, with 15 bases between them. The V gene's germline CDR1 is SGDLS and CDR2 YYNGEE. CDR3 length equals 16 residues.

The chain employs TRBV19 and TRBJ1-5, with no clear D. From germline, CDR1 is LNHDA and CDR2 SQIVND (reference sequence). The CDR3 is made up of 15 amino acids. V was trimmed by 3 bases and J by 6 bases, leaving 15 bases between them. CDR3 protein: CASSIPKRVGQPQHF. The DNA of the CDR3 is TGTGCCAGTAGTATCCCCAAGAGGGTAGGTCAGCCCCAGCATTTT.

Comments on this clone: This sample includes further DNA sequences coding for the same CDR3. The rearrangement links TRBV18 to TRBJ2-7; TRBD1 matches at 9 bases. The CDR3 loop spans 14 amino acids. V shed 6 bases and J 4 bases; nucleotides not matched to a gene: 7. The germline V gene encodes CDR1 KGHSH and CDR2 LQKENI. CDR3 residues: CASSPGTGSYEQYF. The CDR3 DNA sequence: TGTGCCAGCTCCCCCGGGACAGGGTCATACGAGCAGTACTTC.

The chain uses TRBV18 and TRBJ2-5, with 7 bases fitting TRBD1. V shed 0 bases, J shed 5 bases, and the junction held 6 bases outside the gene matches. The germline CDR1 and CDR2 sequences are KGHSH and LQKENI. The CDR3 is 15 residues long. The CDR3 DNA reads as TGTGCCAGCTCACCACCCTCCCGACAGGGTGAGACCCAGTACTTC. Translated: CASSPPSRQGETQYF.

The count of this clone is one. The chain is built from TRBV2 and TRBJ2-3; 11 bases align to TRBD2. Germline trimming cut 6 bases from V and 4 bases from J; bases unmatched to any gene: 3. The CDR3 loop spans 14 amino acids. Germline CDR1 reads SNHLY; CDR2 reads FYNNEI. The CDR3 nucleotides read TGTGCCAGCAGGGGGGGACTAGCGGCAGATACGCAGTATTTT. Protein product: CASRGGLAADTQYF. Combining the CDR3 with reference TRBV2 and TRBJ2-3 gives the whole variable domain EPEVTQTPSHQVTQMGQEVILRCVPISNHLYFYWYRQILGQKVEFLVSFYNNEISEKSEIFDDQFSVERPDGSNFTLKIRSTKLEDSAMYFCASRGGLAADTQYFGPGTRLTVL.

The chain recombines TRBV25-1 with TRBJ2-7, with TRBD1 matching over 7 bases. CDR1 and CDR2 (germline): MGHDK, SYGVNS. V shed 7 bases and J 1 base; nucleotides not matched to a gene: 4. The CDR3 is 13 residues long. The DNA of the CDR3 is TGTGCCAGCACCCGACAGGGTTCCTACGAGCAGTACTTC. Encoded protein: CASTRQGSYEQYF.

The gene calls are TRBV18 and TRBJ2-5; D remains ambiguous. Germline CDR1 KGHSH, CDR2 LQKENI. This CDR3 region has 15 residues. Trimming left V 0 bases short and J 1 base short, with 9 bases between. DNA of the CDR3: TGTGCCAGCTCACCACCGATGGGGTCCCAAGAGACCCAGTACTTC. Amino acid sequence: CASSPPMGSQETQYF.

The rearrangement joins TRBV6-5 to TRBJ1-5; unclear D gene. Germline CDR1 MNHEY, CDR2 SVGAGI. Trimming stripped 5 bases from V and 1 base from J, with 12 bases between. CDR3 length: 15 amino acids. CDR3 region: CASSGGRFSNQPQHF. In DNA, the CDR3 is TGTGCCAGCAGTGGTGGGAGGTTCAGCAATCAGCCCCAGCATTTT.

Worth noting for this clone: The junction departs from germline at one end; a sequencing error may be responsible. The chain links TRBV29-1 to TRBJ2-7; D is possibly TRBD2 (6 bases). The germline V gene has CDR1 SQVTM and CDR2 ANQGSEA. This CDR3 region has 13 residues. The CDR3 is CSVSGDLSDEQYF. CDR3 nucleotides: TGCAGCGTATCGGGGGACCTCTCCGACGAGCAGTACTTC.

The J gene is TRBJ2-3, the V gene TRBV19; 8 bases agree with TRBD1. V gave up 4 bases and J gave up 1 base; unmatched junction bases: 4. The CDR3 length is 15 residues. CDR1 LNHDA and CDR2 SQIVND come from the germline V gene (reference sequence). This CDR3 reads CASSRPTGGTDTQYF. The CDR3 coding sequence is TGTGCCAGTAGTAGACCGACAGGGGGCACAGATACGCAGTATTTT.

V and J are TRBV18 and TRBJ1-5, with D tentatively TRBD1 (5 bases). Germline values: CDR1 KGHSH, CDR2 LQKENI. Deletions cut 4 bases from V and 3 bases from J, with 10 bases between. The CDR3 extends over 14 amino acids. CDR3 amino acids: CASSRDGVNQPQHF. The CDR3 DNA reads as TGTGCCAGCTCACGGGACGGAGTCAATCAGCCCCAGCATTTT.